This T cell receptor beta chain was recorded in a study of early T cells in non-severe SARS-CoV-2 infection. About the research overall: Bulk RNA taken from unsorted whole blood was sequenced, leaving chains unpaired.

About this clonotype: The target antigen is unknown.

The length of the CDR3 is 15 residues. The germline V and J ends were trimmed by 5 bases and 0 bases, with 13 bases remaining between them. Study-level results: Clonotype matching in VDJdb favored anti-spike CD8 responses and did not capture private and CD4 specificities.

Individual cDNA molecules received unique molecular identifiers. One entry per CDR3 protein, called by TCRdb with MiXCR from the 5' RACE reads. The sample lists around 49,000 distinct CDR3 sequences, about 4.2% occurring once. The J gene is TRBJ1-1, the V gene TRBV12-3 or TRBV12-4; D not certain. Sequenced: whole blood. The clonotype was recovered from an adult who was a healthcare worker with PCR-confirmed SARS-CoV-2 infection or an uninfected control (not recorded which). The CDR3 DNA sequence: TGTGCCAGCAGTCACGCTCGATACATGAACACTGAAGCTTTCTTT. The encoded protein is CASSHARYMNTEAFF.